This T cell receptor beta chain was retrieved from a study of CD8 T cells in ankylosing spondylitis. Study results and limitations: Ankylosing spondylitis blood appeared to carry a characteristic TCR beta motif of 7 or 8 highly homologous variants.

This clonotype was detected a few times. Its target is unknown. Each CDR3 protein gets one entry after TCRdb re-called the 5' RACE reads with MiXCR. The sample shows 750,000 to 850,000 distinct CDR3 sequences, roughly 10% of them seen only once. Germline assignment: CDR1 SGHRS and CDR2 YFSETQ. There are 14 residues in the CDR3. V trimming: 4 bases; J trimming: 7 bases; junction bases outside the gene matches: 7. Sequenced input: blood, either unsorted or a sorted T cell fraction (not recorded which). The TCR sequence derives from a male donor with ankylosing spondylitis. The V call is TRBV5-1, the J call TRBJ1-2; 10 positions agree with TRBD1. CDR3 DNA: TGCGCCAGCAGCCAAACGGGACAGGGGCCTGGCTACACCTTC. Amino acids: CASSQTGQGPGYTF.